The rows below give T cell receptor beta chains drawn from one sample of a study of identifying expanded T cells in peripheral blood. Clones were sequenced by immunoSEQ multiplex PCR, and TCRdb holds only the in-frame ones, with some missing. The sample lists around 82,000 clones, 80% to 85% occurring once. Sequenced input: blood. Receptors were obtained from a person aged 18 to 70 in good health. The CDR3 runs from the conserved cysteine through the conserved F or W. D genes are given only for firm matches. Size tells how often a clone was seen (once, few, many) or the class of an expanded clone, and some rows leave it out.

D	J	size	V	CDR3	DNA
TRBD1	TRBJ2-7	-	TRBV5-1	CASSLTGTGSYEQYF	TGCGCCAGCAGCTTAACCGGGACAGGTTCCTACGAGCAGTACTTC
-	TRBJ2-4	-	TRBV7-2	CASSSRRGKNIQYF	TGTGCCAGCAGCTCTCGACGAGGGAAAAACATTCAGTACTTC
-	TRBJ2-1	few	TRBV6-1	CASSDHRTYNEQFF	TGTGCCAGCAGTGATCACCGGACTTACAATGAGCAGTTCTTC
TRBD1	TRBJ2-7	-	TRBV12-5	CASGRDSSYEQYF	TGTGCTAGTGGCCGGGACAGCTCCTACGAGCAGTACTTC
-	TRBJ2-7	-	TRBV10-3	CAISDPTKYEQYF	TGTGCCATCAGTGACCCGACTAAGTACGAGCAGTACTTC
-	TRBJ1-1	-	TRBV4-2	CASSPSPPGGTEAFF	TGTGCCAGCAGCCCTTCACCCCCTGGAGGCACTGAAGCTTTCTTT
-	TRBJ2-3	-	TRBV18	CASSPGPTDTQYF	TGTGCCAGCTCACCGGGGCCCACAGATACGCAGTATTTT
TRBD2	TRBJ2-3	-	TRBV4-2	CASSQDAASGITDTQYF	TGTGCCAGCAGCCAAGATGCGGCTAGCGGGATTACAGATACGCAGTATTTT
-	TRBJ2-7	-	TRBV7-2	CASSLRALAHGYEQYF	TGTGCCAGCAGCTTACGCGCGTTAGCCCACGGCTACGAGCAGTACTTC
-	TRBJ1-2	once	TRBV25-1	CASSDEEGGYTF	TGTGCCAGCAGTGATGAGGAGGGTGGCTACACCTTC
-	TRBJ1-5	-	TRBV6-4	CASSDSYSNQPQHF	TGTGCCAGCAGTGACAGTTATAGCAATCAGCCCCAGCATTTT
-	TRBJ1-2	-	TRBV27	CASSLTPGPYDGYTF	TGTGCCAGCAGTTTAACCCCGGGACCGTATGATGGCTACACCTTC
TRBD1	TRBJ1-5	once	TRBV23-1	CASSQPSGDRGENQPQHF	TGCGCCAGCAGTCAACCATCCGGAGACAGGGGTGAGAATCAGCCCCAGCATTTT
-	TRBJ1-2	few	TRBV7-9	CASSLGLNGYTF	TGTGCCAGCAGCTTAGGACTGAATGGCTACACCTTC
-	TRBJ2-3	-	TRBV28	CASSSLFDTQYF	TGTGCCAGCAGTTCGCTATTTGATACGCAGTATTTT
-	TRBJ2-5	-	TRBV12-2	CASRVLALQYF	TGTGCAAGTCGCGTCCTGGCACTCCAGTACTTC
-	TRBJ1-2	-	TRBV20-1	CSASRTYGYTF	TGCAGTGCTAGTAGAACCTATGGCTACACCTTC
TRBD2	TRBJ2-7	-	TRBV6-1	CASSSDPGRAYEQYF	TGTGCCAGCAGTTCTGATCCAGGGAGGGCCTACGAGCAGTACTTC
-	TRBJ1-1	-	TRBV21-1	CASSKRGGGPF	TGTGCCAGCAGCAAACGGGGAGGGGGCCCCTTC
-	TRBJ2-2	-	TRBV28	CASRRETGELFF	TGTGCCAGCAGACGAGAGACCGGGGAGCTGTTTTTT
TRBD2	TRBJ2-3	-	TRBV27	CASSFLAGGGTDTQYF	TGTGCCAGCAGTTTCCTAGCGGGGGGCGGCACAGATACGCAGTATTTT
-	TRBJ1-2	-	TRBV11-1	CASSGVRDYGYTF	TGTGCCAGCAGCGGTGTGCGGGATTATGGCTACACCTTC
TRBD2	TRBJ2-1	-	TRBV11-2	CASSHPGLAGYNEQFF	TGTGCCAGCAGCCATCCGGGACTAGCGGGATACAATGAGCAGTTCTTC
-	TRBJ2-7	-	TRBV20-1	CSAIVGYEQYF	TGCAGTGCTATAGTTGGGTACGAGCAGTACTTC
-	TRBJ2-5	-	TRBV4-3	CASSQALGGRETQYF	TGCGCCAGCAGCCAAGCCCTTGGAGGGAGGGAGACCCAGTACTTC
-	TRBJ2-3	-	TRBV4-3	CASSQDRLTDTQYF	TGCGCCAGCAGCCAAGACCGCCTAACAGATACGCAGTATTTT
TRBD1	TRBJ2-7	-	TRBV7-3	CASIFSPGQGFPYEQYF	TGTGCCAGCATTTTTTCCCCGGGACAGGGGTTTCCCTACGAGCAGTACTTC
TRBD1	TRBJ1-1	-	TRBV6-9	CASSYLQGAIENTEAFF	TGTGCCAGCAGTTATCTACAGGGGGCGATTGAGAACACTGAAGCTTTCTTT
-	TRBJ2-2	few	TRBV10-3	CATRDLFDGELFF	TGTGCCACCAGGGACCTCTTTGACGGGGAGCTGTTTTTT
-	TRBJ2-1	-	TRBV18	CASSPGQGRGNEQFF	TGTGCCAGCTCACCAGGACAAGGGAGAGGCAATGAGCAGTTCTTC
-	TRBJ2-1	-	TRBV5-6	CASSLAPGSPSYNEQFF	TGTGCCAGCAGCTTGGCCCCGGGCTCGCCCTCCTACAATGAGCAGTTCTTC
-	TRBJ1-1	-	TRBV10-3	CATRENTEAFF	TGTGCCACCCGGGAGAACACTGAAGCTTTCTTT
-	TRBJ2-3	few	TRBV6-4	CASSVALTSTDTQYF	TGTGCCAGCAGTGTGGCGCTCACTAGCACAGATACGCAGTATTTT
-	TRBJ1-2	-	TRBV28	CASNLRYRSNYGYTF	TGTGCCAGCAACCTGCGGTACAGGTCTAACTATGGCTACACCTTC
TRBD2	TRBJ2-1	-	TRBV7-2	CASSLVLAGDNEQFF	TGTGCCAGCAGCTTAGTTTTAGCGGGAGACAATGAGCAGTTCTTC
-	TRBJ1-1	-	TRBV28	CASSLEADLNTEAFF	TGTGCCAGCAGTTTAGAGGCAGATCTGAACACTGAAGCTTTCTTT
-	TRBJ2-1	-	TRBV15	CATSRDQAYSYNEQFF	TGTGCCACCAGCAGAGATCAGGCTTACTCCTACAATGAGCAGTTCTTC
-	TRBJ1-2	-	TRBV11-2	CASSLFSDYGYTF	TGTGCCAGCAGCTTATTCTCGGACTATGGCTACACCTTC
TRBD2	TRBJ2-1	-	TRBV7-7	CASSLAPSGPYNEQFF	TGTGCTAGCAGCTTAGCTCCTAGCGGACCCTACAATGAGCAGTTCTTC
-	TRBJ2-7	-	TRBV28	CASSLPGVTYEQYF	TGTGCCAGCAGTTTGCCGGGAGTGACCTACGAGCAGTACTTC
TRBD2	TRBJ2-3	-	TRBV9	CASTSGGTPGDTQYF	TGTGCCAGCACTTCGGGGGGGACCCCGGGAGATACGCAGTATTTT
TRBD1	TRBJ2-6	-	TRBV5-6	CASSAGTGNSGANVLTF	TGTGCCAGCAGCGCGGGGACAGGGAACTCTGGGGCCAACGTCCTGACTTTC
-	TRBJ2-1	-	TRBV6-5	CASRSSTYNEQFF	TGTGCCAGCAGATCATCGACTTACAATGAGCAGTTCTTC
-	TRBJ2-2	-	TRBV15	CATSRGLQFTGELFF	TGTGCCACCAGCAGAGGTTTACAGTTCACCGGGGAGCTGTTTTTT
-	TRBJ1-4	-	TRBV7-9	CASSPIGNANEKLFF	TGTGCCAGCAGTCCCATCGGGAATGCTAATGAAAAACTGTTTTTT
-	TRBJ2-5	-	TRBV7-2	CASSILTGGGPQETQYF	TGTGCCAGCAGCATTTTGACCGGCGGCGGACCTCAAGAGACCCAGTACTTC
-	TRBJ1-4	-	TRBV19	CASSMGNGAANEKLFF	TGTGCCAGTAGTATGGGTAACGGGGCGGCTAATGAAAAACTGTTTTTT
-	TRBJ2-1	-	TRBV5-6	CASSQGSGDPYNEQFF	TGTGCCAGCAGCCAAGGCTCAGGGGACCCCTACAATGAGCAGTTCTTC
-	TRBJ2-7	-	TRBV4-2	CASSQGREQYF	TGTGCCAGCAGCCAAGGCCGCGAGCAGTACTTC
-	TRBJ1-2	-	TRBV14	CASSDTIVVSYTF	TGTGCCAGCAGCGATACAATCGTGGTGAGCTACACCTTC
-	TRBJ1-5	-	TRBV27	CASSPTGTWNQPQHF	TGTGCCAGCAGTCCTACGGGGACTTGGAATCAGCCCCAGCATTTT
-	TRBJ2-1	-	TRBV19	CASSILSGNEQFF	TGTGCCAGTAGTATTTTGTCTGGGAATGAGCAGTTCTTC
TRBD2	TRBJ2-7	-	TRBV7-2	CASSLFGGRITYEQYF	TGTGCCAGCAGCTTATTTGGCGGGAGGATTACCTACGAGCAGTACTTC
TRBD2	TRBJ2-1	-	TRBV29-1	CSVGGKGGSSYNEQFF	TGCAGCGTTGGTGGAAAGGGCGGGAGCTCCTACAATGAGCAGTTCTTC
TRBD2	TRBJ2-7	-	TRBV7-9	CASSSTTRGRVYEQYF	TGTGCCAGCAGCTCCACGACTCGCGGGAGGGTCTACGAGCAGTACTTC
TRBD1	TRBJ2-7	-	TRBV27	CASSPSTGTYEQYF	TGTGCCAGCAGCCCCTCGACAGGGACCTACGAGCAGTACTTC
TRBD1	TRBJ1-1	-	TRBV11-2	CASSLDRLLGGAEAFF	TGTGCCAGCAGCCTGGACAGGCTGCTAGGAGGGGCTGAAGCTTTCTTT
TRBD2	TRBJ2-2	-	TRBV7-2	CASSLAAGGDTGELFF	TGTGCCAGCAGCTTGGCCGCCGGGGGGGACACCGGGGAGCTGTTTTTT